Presented here are 14 T cell receptor beta chains from one specimen sequenced in a study of blood T cell repertoires in COVID-19 (dated by TCRdb to 2020 to 2021). Receptors were amplified or captured by the immunoSEQ multiplex PCR assay. The table comes from immuneACCESS by way of TCRdb, which keeps in-frame sequences with V and J called. Part of the clones is missing from these tables; in studies checked, under half for an unresolved V gene and the rest for unknown reasons. This sample is represented by roughly 290,000 clones; around 89% of them were singletons. The ten largest clonotypes hold under 0.95% of the sample. The material sequenced was peripheral blood. The receptors here all came from a young man with acute or convalescent COVID-19.

This sequence joins TRBV7-9 and TRBJ2-1; 13 bases fit TRBD2. The V gene end was trimmed by 4 bases and the J gene end by 10 bases; junction bases not matched to a gene: 7. The V gene's germline CDR1 is SEHNR and CDR2 FQNEAQ (reference sequence). This CDR3 contains 15 residues. Written as DNA, the CDR3 is TGTGCCAGCAGCTCCGGACTAGCGGGAGCAGGGGAGCAGTTCTTC. It encodes CASSSGLAGAGEQFF. Filled out from reference TRBV7-9 and TRBJ2-1, the complete variable domain reads DTGVSQNPRHKITKRGQNVTFRCDPISEHNRLYWYRQTLGQGPEFLTYFQNEAQLEKSRLLSDRFSAERPKGSFSTLEIQRTEQGDSAMYLCASSSGLAGAGEQFFGPGTRLTVL.

This chain joins TRBV5-4 and TRBJ1-4; D is unclear. V was clipped by 0 bases and J by 8 bases, with 14 bases between them. The CDR3 extends over 15 amino acids. Germline assignment: CDR1 SGHNT and CDR2 YYREEE (reference sequence). The CDR3, as DNA: TGTGCCAGCAGCTTGGAGTCCGGGGTCGGAGAAAAACTGTTTTTT. This encodes CASSLESGVGEKLFF.

V and J are TRBV5-1 and TRBJ1-2, with D tentatively TRBD1 (6 bases). The CDR3 runs 15 residues. Germline values: CDR1 SGHRS, CDR2 YFSETQ. The V end lost 0 bases, the J end lost 0 bases, and 9 bases lay between the germline ends. The CDR3 is CASSLAGGTNYGYTF. CDR3 bases: TGCGCCAGCAGCTTGGCGGGGGGCACTAACTATGGCTACACCTTC.

This clone was observed a single time. The J gene is TRBJ2-5, the V gene TRBV12-5; D is possibly TRBD2 (5 bases). V shed 6 bases and J shed 2 bases, with 16 bases lying between them. CDR1 LGHNT and CDR2 FRNRAP come from the germline V gene. The CDR3 covers 15 residues. CDR3 loop: CASGQSGAVQETQYF. CDR3 nucleotides: TGTGCTAGTGGCCAATCAGGAGCGGTTCAAGAGACCCAGTACTTC.

This chain links TRBV6-2 or TRBV6-3 with TRBJ2-6, with 10 bases lining up with TRBD1. The CDR3 is 18 amino acids. Trimming took 2 bases from V and 1 from J; bases not matched to a gene: 5. Germline CDR1 is MNHEY and CDR2 is SVGEGT. The CDR3 bases are TGTGCCAGCAGTTACAGGGGACAGGGGTTTTCTGGGGCCAACGTCCTGACTTTC. The encoded protein is CASSYRGQGFSGANVLTF.

The V call is TRBV28, the J call TRBJ2-7; TRBD2 is a possible D gene (6 bases). The length of the CDR3 is 15 residues. The germline V gene encodes CDR1 MDHEN and CDR2 SYDVKM. V was shortened by 3 bases and J by 0 bases, with 12 bases between the two germline ends. This CDR3 is CASSLGGPDSYEQYF. The DNA of the CDR3 is TGTGCCAGCAGTTTGGGGGGTCCGGACTCCTACGAGCAGTACTTC.

The chain recombines TRBV7-3 with TRBJ2-5, with a possible D match to TRBD2 (5 bases). The CDR3 loop spans 14 amino acids. Germline V gene data show CDR1 as SGHTA and CDR2 as FQGTGA. Trimming removed 5 bases from V and 4 bases from J, with 14 bases in between. The CDR3 region is CASSHSGLGETQYF. CDR3 DNA: TGTGCCAGCAGCCACTCAGGACTTGGAGAGACCCAGTACTTC.

The rearrangement links TRBV6-2 or TRBV6-3 to TRBJ2-2, with 10 bases that match TRBD2. The CDR3 has 16 residues. Losses at the gene ends were 4 bases for V and 6 bases for J; bases not matched to a gene: 8. CDR1 is MNHEY, CDR2 SVGEGT, per germline. The CDR3 DNA reads as TGTGCCAGCAGTTCCCTAGCGGGGGCCGTGGCCGGGGAGCTGTTTTTT. It yields the protein CASSSLAGAVAGELFF.

V is TRBV4-1 and J is TRBJ1-4; tentatively, D is TRBD1 (5 bases). The CDR3 runs to 14 residues. V was shortened by 3 bases and J by 8 bases, with 13 bases between the two germline ends. CDR1 is MGHRA, CDR2 YSYEKL, per germline. The DNA for the CDR3 is TGCGCCAGCAGCCAGGGGCAGGGTCGGGAAAAACTGTTTTTT. Protein product: CASSQGQGREKLFF.

V and J are TRBV9 and TRBJ2-3; 11 positions agree with TRBD2. Germline loops: CDR1 SGDLS, CDR2 YYNGEE. After removal of 3 bases from V and 1 base from J, the junction contained 13 bases not matched to a gene. This CDR3 has 19 amino acids. The CDR3 loop reads CASSARMTSGAGGTDTQYF. The CDR3 region has the DNA TGTGCCAGCAGCGCCCGCATGACTAGCGGGGCCGGGGGCACAGATACGCAGTATTTT.

CDR3 in DNA: TGTGCCGGAACCCGGGACAGGAGATTCAATTCACCCCTCCACTTT. Protein: CAGTRDRRFNSPLHF. V is TRBV5-8 and J is TRBJ1-6, with 8 nucleotides matching TRBD1. Trimming took 10 bases from V and 7 from J; bases not matched to a gene: 13. This CDR3 spans 15 amino acids. From germline, CDR1 is SGHTS and CDR2 YDEGEE.

The rearrangement uses TRBV25-1 and TRBJ1-1; the D gene is possibly TRBD1 (6 bases). Germline V CDR1 and CDR2: MGHDK, SYGVNS. Trimming cost V 6 bases and J 1 base, with 12 bases left between them. This CDR3 has 14 amino acids. The CDR3 bases are TGTGCCAGCAGGGGACACGGTGAGAACACTGAAGCTTTCTTT. This codes for CASRGHGENTEAFF.

The chain recombines TRBV1 with TRBJ2-1; the D call TRBD2 from the table was never checked on the DNA. TRBV1 represents a pseudogene. The CDR3 has 19 amino acids. In DNA, the CDR3 is TGCACCAGCAGCCAACCAATACTAGCGGGGGGTCCCCTATCAAATGAGCAGTTCTTC. Translation: CTSSQPILAGGPLSNEQFF.

The CDR3 DNA sequence: TGTGCCAGCAGCGTAGTCGGGAGGGGGCCCGGGGAGCTGTTTTTT. Translating gives CASSVVGRGPGELFF. The rearrangement links TRBV9 to TRBJ2-2; D may be TRBD2 (8 bases). The length of the CDR3 is 15 residues. V lost 0 bases, J lost 6 bases, and 12 bases lay in between. The germline V gene has CDR1 SGDLS and CDR2 YYNGEE.